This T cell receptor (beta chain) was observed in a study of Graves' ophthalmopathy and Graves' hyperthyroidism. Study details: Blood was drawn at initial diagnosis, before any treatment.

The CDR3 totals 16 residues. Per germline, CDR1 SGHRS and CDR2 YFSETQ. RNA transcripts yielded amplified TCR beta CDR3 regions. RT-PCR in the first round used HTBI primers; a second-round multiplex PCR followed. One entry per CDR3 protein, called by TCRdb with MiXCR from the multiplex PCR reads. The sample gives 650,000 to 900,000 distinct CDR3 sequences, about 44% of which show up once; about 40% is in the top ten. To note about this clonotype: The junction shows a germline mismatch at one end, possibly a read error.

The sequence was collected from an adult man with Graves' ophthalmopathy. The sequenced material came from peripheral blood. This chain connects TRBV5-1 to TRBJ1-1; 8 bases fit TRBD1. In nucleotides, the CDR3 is TGCGCCAGCAGCCGGGACGGACAGGGCATGAACATTGAAGCTTTCTTT. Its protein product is CASSRDGQGMNIEAFF.